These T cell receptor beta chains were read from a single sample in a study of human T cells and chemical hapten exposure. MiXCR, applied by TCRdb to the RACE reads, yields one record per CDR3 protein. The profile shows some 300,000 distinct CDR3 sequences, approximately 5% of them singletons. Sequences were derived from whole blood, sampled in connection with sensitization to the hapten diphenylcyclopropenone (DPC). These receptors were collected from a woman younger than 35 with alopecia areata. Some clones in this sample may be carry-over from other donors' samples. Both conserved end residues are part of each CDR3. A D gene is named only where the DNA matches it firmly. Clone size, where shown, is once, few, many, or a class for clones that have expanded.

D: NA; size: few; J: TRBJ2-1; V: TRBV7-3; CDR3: CASSPTAELSYNEQFF; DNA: TGTGCCAGCAGCCCTACAGCGGAACTCTCCTACAATGAGCAGTTCTTC
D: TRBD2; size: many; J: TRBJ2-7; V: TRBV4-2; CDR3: CASSQARGAGGRGEQYF; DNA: TGTGCCAGCAGCCAAGCCCGAGGAGCGGGGGGGCGAGGCGAGCAGTACTTC
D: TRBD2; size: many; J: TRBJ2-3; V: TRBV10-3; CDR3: CAISGNSGGAGTDTQYF; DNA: TGTGCCATCAGTGGAAATAGCGGGGGGGCGGGCACAGATACGCAGTATTTT
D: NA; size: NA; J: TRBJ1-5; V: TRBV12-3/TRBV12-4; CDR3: CASTIRGGNQPQHF; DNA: TGTGCCAGCACCATCCGGGGGGGCAATCAGCCCCAGCATTTT
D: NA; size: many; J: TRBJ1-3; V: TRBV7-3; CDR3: CASSLMGSGNTIYF; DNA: TGTGCCAGCAGCTTGATGGGCTCTGGAAACACCATATATTTT
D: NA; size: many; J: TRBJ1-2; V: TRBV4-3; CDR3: CASSQEENSRYGYTF; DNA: TGCGCCAGCAGCCAAGAAGAAAACAGCCGCTATGGCTACACCTTC
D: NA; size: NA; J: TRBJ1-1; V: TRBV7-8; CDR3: CASSSSRAPNTEAFF; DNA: TGTGCCAGCAGCTCATCAAGGGCCCCGAACACTGAAGCTTTCTTT
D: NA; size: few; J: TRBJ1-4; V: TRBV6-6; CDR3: CASSSRSGDNEKLFF; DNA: TGTGCCAGCAGCTCCCGAAGCGGAGATAATGAAAAACTGTTTTTT
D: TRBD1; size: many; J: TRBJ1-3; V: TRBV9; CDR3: CASSATGTVGNTIYF; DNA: TGTGCCAGCAGCGCGACAGGGACCGTCGGAAACACCATATATTTT
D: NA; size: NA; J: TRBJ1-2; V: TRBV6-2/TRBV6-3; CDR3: CASSSTRDGYTF; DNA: TGTGCCAGCAGTTCCACCAGGGATGGCTACACCTTC
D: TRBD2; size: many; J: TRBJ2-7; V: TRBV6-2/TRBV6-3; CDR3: CASSWDSSGGVYEQYF; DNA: TGTGCCAGCAGTTGGGACTCTAGCGGGGGCGTCTACGAGCAGTACTTC
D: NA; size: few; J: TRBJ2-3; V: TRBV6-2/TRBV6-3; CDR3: CASSPTGSDTQYF; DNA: TGTGCCAGCAGTCCGACTGGATCAGATACGCAGTATTTT
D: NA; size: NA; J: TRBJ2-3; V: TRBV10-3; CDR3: CAISAVSVASTDTQYF; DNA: TGTGCCATCAGTGCTGTTAGCGTTGCTAGCACAGATACGCAGTATTTT
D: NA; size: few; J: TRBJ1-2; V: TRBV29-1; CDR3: CSAKAKAQGRYGYTF; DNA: TGCAGCGCGAAGGCCAAGGCCCAGGGTCGGTATGGCTACACCTTC
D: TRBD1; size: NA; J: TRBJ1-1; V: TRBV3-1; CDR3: CASSPSDQTGRGDTEAFF; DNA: TGTGCCAGCAGCCCCTCAGATCAGACAGGGCGAGGCGACACTGAAGCTTTCTTT
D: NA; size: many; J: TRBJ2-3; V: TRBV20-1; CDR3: CSARESLSDTQYF; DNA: TGCAGTGCTAGAGAATCTTTATCGGATACGCAGTATTTT